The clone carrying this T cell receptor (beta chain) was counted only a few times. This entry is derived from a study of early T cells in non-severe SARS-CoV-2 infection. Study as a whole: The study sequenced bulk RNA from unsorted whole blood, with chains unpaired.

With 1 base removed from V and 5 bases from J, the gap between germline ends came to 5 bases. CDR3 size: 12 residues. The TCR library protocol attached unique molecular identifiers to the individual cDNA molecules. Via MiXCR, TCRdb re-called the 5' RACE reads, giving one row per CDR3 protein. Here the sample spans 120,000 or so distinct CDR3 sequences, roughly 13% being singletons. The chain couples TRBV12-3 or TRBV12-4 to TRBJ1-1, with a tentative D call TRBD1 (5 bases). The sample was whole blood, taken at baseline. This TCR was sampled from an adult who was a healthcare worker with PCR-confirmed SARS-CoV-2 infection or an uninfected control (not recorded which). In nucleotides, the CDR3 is TGTGCCAGCAGTTTAGGACAGACTGAAGCTTTCTTT. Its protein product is CASSLGQTEAFF.